Below, 28 T cell receptor beta chains from the same sample are listed, as sequenced in a study of beta chain features in type 1 diabetes. As every portion of the isolated RNA was reverse transcribed, the sequencing read expressed TCRB transcripts. TCRdb's table, derived via immunoSEQ multiplex PCR, lists solely in-frame clones and lacks some. The sample lists around 240,000 clones, 68% occurring once. Sequenced: naive CD4+ T cells from blood. The receptors were gathered from a young man in good health.

The CDR3 coding sequence is TGCAGCGCTAACACCGGGACAGGGGTAACTGAAGCTTTCTTT. It translates to CSANTGTGVTEAFF. V gene TRBV29-1 combines with J gene TRBJ1-1; the match to TRBD1 covers 10 bases. V dropped 7 bases and J dropped 5; count of bases not matched to a gene: 10. Germline V gene lookup returns CDR1 SQVTM and CDR2 ANQGSEA. There are 14 residues in the CDR3.

As regards this clone: Other DNA sequences of this sample code for an identical CDR3. The chain's CDR3 is CASSLGDSSYEQYF. In DNA, the CDR3 is TGCGCCAGCAGCTTGGGGGATAGCTCCTACGAGCAGTACTTC. The V call is TRBV5-1, the J call TRBJ2-7; D not certain. CDR3 length: 14 amino acids. Trimming shortened V by 0 bases and J by 0 bases, and 7 bases separated the two germline ends. The germline gives CDR1 SGHRS, CDR2 YFSETQ.

The rearrangement uses TRBV29-1 and TRBJ1-2, with no clear D. The CDR3 runs to 11 residues. Germline CDR1 is SQVTM and CDR2 is ANQGSEA. Trimming cost V 0 bases and J 8 bases, with 7 bases left between them. The CDR3 loop is CSVEDWKGYTF. CDR3 bases: TGCAGCGTTGAAGATTGGAAAGGCTACACCTTC.

V usage is TRBV6-5 and J usage is TRBJ2-7; weak D call: TRBD1 (5 bases). Germline CDR1 MNHEY, CDR2 SVGAGI. V shed 7 bases and J shed 7 bases, with 11 bases lying between them. CDR3 length: 11 amino acids. This CDR3 reads CASTQGWEQYF. The DNA of the CDR3 is TGTGCCAGCACCCAGGGTTGGGAGCAGTACTTC.

This chain joins TRBV4-2 and TRBJ2-1; D not certain. V was cut by 4 bases and J by 5 bases, with 12 bases left in between. Per the germline V gene, CDR1 is LGHNA and CDR2 is YNFKEQ. This CDR3 spans 14 amino acids. CDR3 nucleotide sequence: TGTGCCAGCAGCCTTTTCCACACAAACAATGAGCAGTTCTTC. Translation: CASSLFHTNNEQFF.

This clone turned up a few times. The chain recombines TRBV30 with TRBJ2-5, with 8 bases fitting TRBD2. After removal of 3 bases from V and 4 bases from J, the junction contained 7 bases not matched to a gene. Germline CDR1 GTSNPN, CDR2 SVGIG (reference sequence). The CDR3 has 14 residues. CDR3 nucleotide sequence: TGTGCCTGGAGAACCGCGGGGGGCGGAGAGACCCAGTACTTC. Translation: CAWRTAGGGETQYF.

The chain couples TRBV18 to TRBJ1-2; D is unclear. The CDR3 has 13 amino acids. Germline CDR1 reads KGHSH; CDR2 reads LQKENI. Trimming took off 6 bases at V and 3 bases at J, with 11 bases between the two ends. The CDR3 DNA is TGTGCCAGCTCTCTCACTCGGGACTATGGCTACACCTTC. It translates to CASSLTRDYGYTF.

The chain carries TRBV29-1 and TRBJ2-5; 7 positions match TRBD2. Germline V lookup: CDR1 SQVTM, CDR2 ANQGSEA. This CDR3 is built from 12 residues. The CDR3 DNA reads as TGCGGATGGGGGGGGTACCAAGAGACCCAGTACTTC. Amino acid sequence: CGWGGYQETQYF. Full variable domain (rest looked up from reference TRBV29-1 and TRBJ2-5): SAVISQKPSRDICQRGTSLTIQCQVDSQVTMMFWYRQQPGQSLTLIATANQGSEATYESGFVIDKFPISRPNLTFSTLTVSNMSPEDSSIYLCGWGGYQETQYFGPGTRLLVL.

The genes are TRBV4-2 and TRBJ1-2; D ambiguous. This CDR3 comprises 13 residues. V shed 4 bases and J shed 8 bases, with 14 bases lying between them. In germline, CDR1 is LGHNA, CDR2 YNFKEQ. In nucleotides, the CDR3 is TGTGCCAGCAGCCTTAACGGCCCCTGGGGCTACACCTTC. It specifies CASSLNGPWGYTF.

This sequence joins TRBV15 and TRBJ2-1; D gene unclear. V dropped 0 bases and J dropped 10 bases, with 13 bases sitting between them. The CDR3 has 14 amino acids. Germline CDR1 is LNHNV and CDR2 is YYDKDF (reference sequence). This CDR3 is CATSRDPASDEQFF. CDR3 nucleotides: TGTGCCACCAGCAGAGATCCAGCTAGTGACGAGCAGTTCTTC.

CDR3 nucleotide sequence: TGTGCCAGCAGGCCACCAGCCGGGGCCTCCACAGATACGCAGTATTTT. It specifies CASRPPAGASTDTQYF. This chain uses TRBV7-9 with TRBJ2-3; either TRBD1 or TRBD2 may fit D (5 bases each). V was shortened by 6 bases and J by 2 bases, with 18 bases between the two germline ends. The CDR3 consists of 16 residues. CDR1 is SEHNR, CDR2 FQNEAQ, per germline (reference sequence). Based on the CDR3 plus reference TRBV7-9 and TRBJ2-3, the full variable domain is DTGVSQNPRHKITKRGQNVTFRCDPISEHNRLYWYRQTLGQGPEFLTYFQNEAQLEKSRLLSDRFSAERPKGSFSTLEIQRTEQGDSAMYLCASRPPAGASTDTQYFGPGTRLTVL.

The chain has TRBV30 and TRBJ2-4; TRBD2 matches 11 bases. The germline V gene encodes CDR1 GTSNPN and CDR2 SVGIG (reference sequence). The CDR3 totals 15 residues. Trimming took 1 base from V and 15 from J; bases not matched to a gene: 14. CDR3: CAWSAGIAGGPKRYF. The CDR3 DNA sequence: TGTGCCTGGAGTGCAGGCATAGCGGGAGGGCCGAAACGGTACTTC.

V and J are TRBV27 and TRBJ2-7; 8 bases agree with TRBD2. Germline V gene data show CDR1 as MNHEY and CDR2 as SMNVEV (reference sequence). The CDR3 is 16 residues long. The V and J ends lost 8 bases and 4 bases, in that order; junction bases with no gene match: 16. The DNA of the CDR3 is TGTGCCAGCGGACGAGCGGGGGCGGGAGGTACGTACGAGCAGTACTTC. This encodes CASGRAGAGGTYEQYF.

The V and J genes are TRBV30 and TRBJ2-5, with 11 positions matching TRBD2. Trimming took 3 bases from V and 2 from J; bases not matched to a gene: 2. From germline, CDR1 is GTSNPN and CDR2 SVGIG (reference sequence). The CDR3 is made up of 14 amino acids. This CDR3 is CAWRLAGGQETQYF. The CDR3 DNA is TGTGCCTGGAGGTTAGCGGGAGGGCAAGAGACCCAGTACTTC.

The chain is built from TRBV30 and TRBJ2-3; TRBD1 matches at 7 bases. J was trimmed by 6 bases and V by 0 bases; bases with no gene match: 3. Germline lookup yields CDR1 GTSNPN and CDR2 SVGIG (reference sequence). This CDR3 comprises 13 residues. The CDR3 protein is CAWSVGDSDTQYF. The DNA for the CDR3 is TGTGCCTGGAGTGTAGGGGACAGCGATACGCAGTATTTT.

The chain couples TRBV30 to TRBJ2-3; D unclear. Trimming removed 2 bases from V and 0 bases from J, with 12 bases in between. Germline values: CDR1 GTSNPN, CDR2 SVGIG (reference sequence). This CDR3 is 15 amino acids long. The CDR3 loop reads CAWSLGSFSTDTQYF. CDR3 nucleotides: TGTGCCTGGAGTCTAGGCAGCTTTAGCACAGATACGCAGTATTTT.

The rearrangement uses TRBV23-1 and TRBJ2-7; D perhaps matches TRBD1 (5 bases). TRBV23-1 is noted as an ORF with a role that remains uncertain. The CDR3 extends over 12 amino acids. Between the trimmed V and J ends, which lost 10 bases and 3 bases, there was a span of 13 bases. The CDR3 DNA is TGCGCCAACTACCACAGGAACTACGAGCAGTACTTC. The encoded protein is CANYHRNYEQYF.

This clone has a handful of counts. The chain employs TRBV30 and TRBJ2-4, with D possibly being TRBD1 (5 bases). Trimming removed 5 bases from V and 0 bases from J, with 8 bases in between. CDR1 is GTSNPN, CDR2 SVGIG, per germline (reference sequence). This CDR3 spans 13 amino acids. The CDR3: CAWDSLAKNIQYF. As DNA, the CDR3 is TGTGCCTGGGACAGTCTAGCCAAAAACATTCAGTACTTC.

V usage is TRBV5-1 and J usage is TRBJ2-3; TRBD1 or TRBD2 may be the D gene (5 bases each). Per germline, CDR1 SGHRS and CDR2 YFSETQ. The CDR3 has 17 amino acids. V was cut by 2 bases and J by 4 bases, with 20 bases left in between. CDR3 in amino acids: CASSFLIRDAASDTQYF. The CDR3 DNA reads as TGCGCCAGCAGCTTTCTAATCCGGGACGCAGCTTCAGATACGCAGTATTTT.

The sample holds a few counts of this clone. The chain has TRBV2 and TRBJ1-1; D remains unclear. The germline V and J ends were trimmed by 5 bases and 11 bases, with 12 bases remaining between them. The CDR3 covers 11 residues. Looked up from germline, CDR1 is SNHLY and CDR2 is FYNNEI. CDR3 amino acids: CASSRTQVAFF. The CDR3 bases are TGTGCCAGCAGTCGGACCCAGGTGGCTTTCTTT. Supplemented by reference TRBV2 and TRBJ1-1, the full variable domain reads EPEVTQTPSHQVTQMGQEVILRCVPISNHLYFYWYRQILGQKVEFLVSFYNNEISEKSEIFDDQFSVERPDGSNFTLKIRSTKLEDSAMYFCASSRTQVAFFGQGTRLTVV.

V gene TRBV9 combines with J gene TRBJ2-3, with 9 bases that match TRBD1. CDR3 length equals 15 residues. V lost 4 bases, J lost 5 bases, and 8 bases stayed unmatched. In germline, CDR1 is SGDLS, CDR2 YYNGEE. Here the CDR3 DNA reads TGTGCCAGCAGCCCAACGGACAGGGGTGGAGATACGCAGTATTTT. As protein: CASSPTDRGGDTQYF.

The chain is built from TRBV30 and TRBJ1-1; no definite D call. Trimming stripped 3 bases from V and 1 base from J, with 12 bases between. CDR1 GTSNPN and CDR2 SVGIG come from the germline V gene (reference sequence). This CDR3 is built from 14 residues. The CDR3 protein is CAWSPGRRNTEAFF. CDR3 DNA: TGTGCCTGGAGCCCGGGGAGACGGAACACTGAAGCTTTCTTT. The entire variable domain, with the rest obtained from reference TRBV30 and TRBJ1-1, is as follows: SQTIHQWPATLVQPVGSPLSLECTVEGTSNPNLYWYRQAAGRGLQLLFYSVGIGQISSEVPQNLSASRPQDRQFILSSKKLLLSDSGFYLCAWSPGRRNTEAFFGQGTRLTVV.

Concerning this clone itself: The sample has other DNA sequences that encode this CDR3 too. The V and J genes are TRBV30 and TRBJ1-5; D gene uncertain. Per the germline V gene, CDR1 is GTSNPN and CDR2 is SVGIG (reference sequence). This CDR3 spans 12 amino acids. V shed 0 bases and J shed 8 bases, with 8 bases lying between them. The CDR3 is CAWSVPGKPQHF. CDR3 sequence (DNA): TGTGCCTGGAGTGTACCGGGGAAGCCCCAGCATTTT.

The rearrangement uses TRBV27 and TRBJ2-7; D not certain. The CDR3 extends over 12 amino acids. Germline loops: CDR1 MNHEY, CDR2 SMNVEV (reference sequence). V was shortened by 9 bases and J by 3 bases, with 12 bases between the two germline ends. The CDR3 nucleotides are TGTGCCAGTGGACCGCGGCACTACGAGCAGTACTTC. Protein product: CASGPRHYEQYF.

V is TRBV30 and J is TRBJ2-5; either TRBD1 or TRBD2 may fit D (5 bases each). The CDR3 is 13 amino acids. Trimming left V 2 bases short and J 4 bases short, with 11 bases between. CDR1 is GTSNPN, CDR2 SVGIG, per germline (reference sequence). CDR3 sequence: CAWSTIGGETQYF. As DNA, the CDR3 is TGTGCCTGGAGTACGATTGGGGGAGAGACCCAGTACTTC.

The chain couples TRBV5-1 to TRBJ2-1; D not resolved. The CDR3 extends over 15 amino acids. V was clipped by 5 bases and J by 0 bases, with 12 bases between them. The germline gives CDR1 SGHRS, CDR2 YFSETQ. CDR3 DNA sequence: TGCGCCAGCAGTTCTGACGGAAGCTCCTACAATGAGCAGTTCTTC. This encodes CASSSDGSSYNEQFF.

The chain recombines TRBV29-1 with TRBJ1-4; D unclear. Germline V gene lookup returns CDR1 SQVTM and CDR2 ANQGSEA. The V and J ends lost 4 bases and 0 bases respectively, with 6 bases between them. The CDR3 loop spans 13 amino acids. For the CDR3, the DNA is TGCAGCGTTGGATCTCCAACTAATGAAAAACTGTTTTTT. Protein: CSVGSPTNEKLFF.

This chain joins TRBV30 and TRBJ1-5; no definite D call. Germline assignment: CDR1 GTSNPN and CDR2 SVGIG (reference sequence). The CDR3 has 14 residues. Trimming shortened V by 2 bases and J by 1 base, and 9 bases separated the two germline ends. The DNA of the CDR3 is TGTGCCTGGAGTCTGGGTAAGAGCAATCAGCCCCAGCATTTT. This sequence encodes CAWSLGKSNQPQHF.